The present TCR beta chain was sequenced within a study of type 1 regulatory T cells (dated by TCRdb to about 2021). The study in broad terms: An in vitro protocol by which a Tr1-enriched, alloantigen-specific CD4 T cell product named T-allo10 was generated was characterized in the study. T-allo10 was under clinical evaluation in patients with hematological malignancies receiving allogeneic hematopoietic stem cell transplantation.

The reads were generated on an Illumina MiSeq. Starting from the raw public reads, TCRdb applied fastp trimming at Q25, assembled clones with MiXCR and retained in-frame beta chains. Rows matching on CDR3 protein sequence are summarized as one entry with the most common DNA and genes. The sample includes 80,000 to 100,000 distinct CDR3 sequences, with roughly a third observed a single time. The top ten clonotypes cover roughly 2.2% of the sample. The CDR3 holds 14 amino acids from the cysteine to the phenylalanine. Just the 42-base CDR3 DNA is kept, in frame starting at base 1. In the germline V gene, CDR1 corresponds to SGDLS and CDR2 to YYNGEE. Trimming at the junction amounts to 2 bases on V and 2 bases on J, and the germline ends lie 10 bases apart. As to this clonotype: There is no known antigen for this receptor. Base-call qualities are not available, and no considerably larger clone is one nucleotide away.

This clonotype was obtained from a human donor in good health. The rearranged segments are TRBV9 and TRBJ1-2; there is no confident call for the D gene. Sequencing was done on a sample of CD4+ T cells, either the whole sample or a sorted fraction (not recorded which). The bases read TGTGCCAGCAGCGTGAGGGCAGAAAACTATGGCTACACCTTC. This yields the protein CASSVRAENYGYTF.